This is a list of T cell receptor beta chains from one sample in a study of control samples from healthy donors and cancer patients. The method was immunoSEQ multiplex PCR; TCRdb's version includes in-frame clones alone and lacks a portion of them. The sample records some 130,000 clones, 92% being singletons. The specimen sequenced was blood. These TCRs come from a man younger than 45 in good health. Each CDR3 is given with its conserved first and last residue. The D gene is left open where the match is weak. Expanded clones get a size class; other rows say once, few or many, or leave the size out.

size: once; J: TRBJ2-1; V: TRBV3-1/TRBV3-2; D: -; DNA: TGTGCCAGCAGCCAATTGGGCGGGTTCAATGAGCAGTTCTTC; CDR3: CASSQLGGFNEQFF
size: -; J: TRBJ2-1; V: TRBV2; D: TRBD2; DNA: TGTGCCAGCAGGTTAATACGGGGGGAAAATGAGCAGTTCTTC; CDR3: CASRLIRGENEQFF
size: -; J: TRBJ2-7; V: TRBV28; D: -; DNA: TGTGCCAGCAGTTCCCAGAGCCGCAGGGGACCCTCCTACGAGCAGTACTTC; CDR3: CASSSQSRRGPSYEQYF
size: -; J: TRBJ2-7; V: TRBV4-1; D: -; DNA: TGCGCCAGCAGCCAAGGACACCGGGACCGGCAGTACTTC; CDR3: CASSQGHRDRQYF
size: -; J: TRBJ1-5; V: TRBV2; D: -; DNA: TGTGCCAGCAGTGGATCTGCAGGGAGGTATCAGCCCCAGCATTTT; CDR3: CASSGSAGRYQPQHF
size: -; J: TRBJ2-5; V: TRBV27; D: TRBD2; DNA: TGTGCCAGCAGTCTTCGGGCTAGCGGGTACCAAGAGACCCAGTACTTC; CDR3: CASSLRASGYQETQYF
size: -; J: TRBJ1-2; V: TRBV29-1; D: TRBD1; DNA: TGCAGCGTTCAAGACGAAAGGACAGGGAAGGGCTACACCTTC; CDR3: CSVQDERTGKGYTF
size: -; J: TRBJ2-1; V: TRBV3-1/TRBV3-2; D: -; DNA: TGTGCCAGCAGCCAAGAATCCCCTCTTCGAGGGACCTACAATGAGCAGTTCTTC; CDR3: CASSQESPLRGTYNEQFF
size: -; J: TRBJ1-1; V: TRBV6-5; D: -; DNA: TGTGCCAGCAGAACCGGACAAATGAACACTGAAGCTTTCTTT; CDR3: CASRTGQMNTEAFF
size: -; J: TRBJ1-2; V: TRBV29-1; D: -; DNA: TGCAGCGTTGTCAGGGCAACAGTACCCTATGGCTACACCTTC; CDR3: CSVVRATVPYGYTF
size: -; J: TRBJ2-5; V: TRBV19; D: -; DNA: TGTGCCAGTAGTTTGGGGGAGACCCAGTACTTC; CDR3: CASSLGETQYF
size: once; J: TRBJ1-3; V: TRBV25-1; D: -; DNA: TGTGCCAGCAGTGGGACGGTTGGAAACACCATATATTTT; CDR3: CASSGTVGNTIYF
size: -; J: TRBJ1-1; V: TRBV18; D: -; DNA: TGTGCCAGCTCACCACAGGTAACCGAGCACACTGAAGCTTTCTTT; CDR3: CASSPQVTEHTEAFF
size: -; J: TRBJ1-2; V: TRBV29-1; D: -; DNA: TGCAGCGCCGCCGGTTCTTTGAGTGCGGACCGTATAAGGGACTATGGCTACACCTTC; CDR3: CSAAGSLSADRIRDYGYTF
size: few; J: TRBJ1-2; V: TRBV6-5; D: -; DNA: TGTGCCAGCAGATCCGGGGGTGGAGGTAACTATGGCTACACCTTC; CDR3: CASRSGGGGNYGYTF
size: -; J: TRBJ1-1; V: TRBV6-5; D: TRBD1; DNA: TGTGCCAGCAGTACCACAGGGGGTGAGAACACTGAAGCTTTCTTT; CDR3: CASSTTGGENTEAFF
size: -; J: TRBJ1-5; V: TRBV23-1; D: -; DNA: TGCGCCAGCAGTCATTCCAGGGTCTACAATCAGCCCCAGCATTTT; CDR3: CASSHSRVYNQPQHF
size: few; J: TRBJ2-7; V: TRBV14; D: TRBD2; DNA: TGTGCCAGCAGCCAGGGAGGGAGGACCACCGAGCAGTACTTC; CDR3: CASSQGGRTTEQYF
size: -; J: TRBJ2-1; V: TRBV7-6; D: TRBD2; DNA: TGTGCCAGCAGCGCCTCGGCGGGAGGGTACAATGAGCAGTTCTTC; CDR3: CASSASAGGYNEQFF
size: -; J: TRBJ1-6; V: TRBV27; D: -; DNA: TGTGCCAGCAGACAGTTTTCCAGTCCCCTCCACTTT; CDR3: CASRQFSSPLHF
size: -; J: TRBJ1-2; V: TRBV6-5; D: -; DNA: TGTGCCAGCAGTTGGCAGGGCGGCGGCTACACCTTC; CDR3: CASSWQGGGYTF
size: -; J: TRBJ1-6; V: TRBV6-6; D: TRBD1; DNA: TGTGCCAGCAGCCGGACAGGGATGGGGTCACCCCTCCACTTT; CDR3: CASSRTGMGSPLHF
size: -; J: TRBJ2-5; V: TRBV7-7; D: TRBD1; DNA: TGTGCTAGCAGCTTACTGGCCGGGACAGAGAATCGGCCGGAGACCCAGTACTTC; CDR3: CASSLLAGTENRPETQYF
size: -; J: TRBJ2-3; V: TRBV11-3; D: -; DNA: TGTGCCAGCTCCCTTACATCAGATACGCAGTATTTT; CDR3: CASSLTSDTQYF
size: -; J: TRBJ2-7; V: TRBV3-1/TRBV3-2; D: -; DNA: TGTGCCAGCAGCCAAGGAAACGAGCAGTACTTC; CDR3: CASSQGNEQYF
size: -; J: TRBJ2-1; V: TRBV9; D: -; DNA: TGTGCCAGCAGCGTAGATGGGCAGTACAATGAGCAGTTCTTC; CDR3: CASSVDGQYNEQFF
size: -; J: TRBJ2-1; V: TRBV2; D: TRBD2; DNA: TGTGCCAGCAGTGAACGGGAGGTCTCCTACAATGAGCAGTTCTTC; CDR3: CASSEREVSYNEQFF
size: -; J: TRBJ2-2; V: TRBV19; D: TRBD2; DNA: TGTGCCAGTAGCAGGGGACTAGCGGGAGGGCCGAGGACCGGGGAGCTGTTTTTT; CDR3: CASSRGLAGGPRTGELFF
size: few; J: TRBJ1-6; V: TRBV12-3/TRBV12-4; D: -; DNA: TGTGCCAGCAGTTTCGGTGAGACCCTCCACTTT; CDR3: CASSFGETLHF
size: -; J: TRBJ2-7; V: TRBV6-2/TRBV6-3; D: TRBD1; DNA: TGTGCCAGCAGTAGGACAGGGGGCACCATTAAATTCTACGAGCAGTACTTC; CDR3: CASSRTGGTIKFYEQYF
size: -; J: TRBJ1-1; V: TRBV7-9; D: TRBD1; DNA: TGTGCCAGCAGCTTAACCGGGACAGGGGGATCAGCTTTCTTT; CDR3: CASSLTGTGGSAFF
size: -; J: TRBJ2-1; V: TRBV29-1; D: -; DNA: TGCAGCGTTAAAACGGGACAAATCGGGGAGCAGTTCTTC; CDR3: CSVKTGQIGEQFF
size: -; J: TRBJ1-1; V: TRBV7-2; D: -; DNA: TGTGCCAGCATTCTCCATCGACAGAACACTGAAGCTTTCTTT; CDR3: CASILHRQNTEAFF
size: -; J: TRBJ2-3; V: TRBV7-2; D: TRBD1; DNA: TGTGCCAGCAGCTTGAGGACAGGGGGCACAGATACGCAGTATTTT; CDR3: CASSLRTGGTDTQYF
size: -; J: TRBJ2-1; V: TRBV4-2; D: TRBD2; DNA: TGTGCCAGCAGCCCAAAAGGGAGGGGCTACAATGAGCAGTTCTTC; CDR3: CASSPKGRGYNEQFF
size: -; J: TRBJ2-1; V: TRBV4-2; D: -; DNA: TGTGCCAGCAGCCAAGTCGACGCAAGCTCCTACAATGAGCAGTTCTTC; CDR3: CASSQVDASSYNEQFF
size: -; J: TRBJ1-2; V: TRBV27; D: -; DNA: TGTGCCAGCTCTGGTTTCGGAGTTCAAGGTTATGGCTACACCTTC; CDR3: CASSGFGVQGYGYTF
size: -; J: TRBJ1-5; V: TRBV28; D: TRBD1; DNA: TGTGCCAGCAGTCGACAGGGGCGGAGTCAGCCCCAGCATTTT; CDR3: CASSRQGRSQPQHF
size: -; J: TRBJ1-1; V: TRBV7-9; D: -; DNA: TGTGCCAGCAGCTTATCCCGGGGGTCGAACACTGAAGCTTTCTTT; CDR3: CASSLSRGSNTEAFF
size: once; J: TRBJ1-2; V: TRBV6-5; D: -; DNA: TGTGCCAGCAGCCCCAAGGGGATCTATGGCTACACCTTC; CDR3: CASSPKGIYGYTF
size: -; J: TRBJ2-1; V: TRBV6-5; D: TRBD2; DNA: TGTGCCAGCAGTTATGGGGGGGAAGTGAATGAGCAGTTCTTC; CDR3: CASSYGGEVNEQFF
size: -; J: TRBJ2-1; V: TRBV19; D: TRBD2; DNA: TGTGCCAGTAGTATAAGCCCCCGGGGGGACAATGAGCAGTTCTTC; CDR3: CASSISPRGDNEQFF
size: -; J: TRBJ2-5; V: TRBV5-1; D: -; DNA: TGCGCCAGCAGCTTGGGTTTAAGGGGCCAAGAGACCCAGTACTTC; CDR3: CASSLGLRGQETQYF
size: -; J: TRBJ1-6; V: TRBV29-1; D: -; DNA: TGCAGCGTGGCTCTCGGTCTGAATTCACCCCTCCACTTT; CDR3: CSVALGLNSPLHF
size: -; J: TRBJ1-1; V: TRBV2; D: -; DNA: TGTGCCAGCAGGGGCCCGGACCAGGCGGGGGCTTTCTTT; CDR3: CASRGPDQAGAFF
size: -; J: TRBJ2-1; V: TRBV7-2; D: TRBD2; DNA: TGTGCCAGCGGACCGGGAGGCCGCTACAATGAGCAGTTCTTC; CDR3: CASGPGGRYNEQFF
size: -; J: TRBJ1-1; V: TRBV21-1; D: -; DNA: TGTGCCAGCAGCAAAGCGCTCGATGAGTTTGACACTGAAGCTTTCTTT; CDR3: CASSKALDEFDTEAFF
size: many; J: TRBJ1-1; V: TRBV29-1; D: -; DNA: TGCAGCGGCCAGACACCTCGAGGAGGGACTGAAGCTTTCTTT; CDR3: CSGQTPRGGTEAFF
size: -; J: TRBJ2-7; V: TRBV27; D: -; DNA: TGTGCCAGCAGTCTATCACCTAGCTCCTACGAGCAGTACTTC; CDR3: CASSLSPSSYEQYF
size: -; J: TRBJ2-5; V: TRBV11-2; D: TRBD2; DNA: TGTGCCAGCAGCTTAGATAGCACGGGAGCGGGGGGGGAGACCCAGTACTTC; CDR3: CASSLDSTGAGGETQYF
size: -; J: TRBJ1-5; V: TRBV27; D: TRBD1; DNA: TGTGCCAGCAGTTTCACGGGACAGAATCAGCCCCAGCATTTT; CDR3: CASSFTGQNQPQHF